Listed below are T cell receptor beta chains from one sample, sequenced in a study of early stage breast cancer tumors. Sequencing used immunoSEQ multiplex PCR; TCRdb keeps in-frame clones, though not all of them. Among some 20,000 clones listed, around four fifths were seen once. Sequencing was done on a sample of blood. All receptors come from a person aged 70 to 80 with breast cancer. CDR3s include the opening cysteine and the closing phenylalanine or tryptophan. D genes are given only for firm matches. Some rows have no size entry. The others give once, few or many, or a class for an expanded clone.

CASSYPGYGYTF,TGTGCCAGCAGTTACCCCGGCTATGGCTACACCTTC,TRBV6-5,12,TRBJ1-2,NA,NA
CASSPARDRYGYTF,TGTGCCAGCAGTCCCGCCAGGGATCGGTATGGCTACACCTTC,TRBV27,14,TRBJ1-2,NA,NA
CASRTGTAISYGYTF,TGTGCCAGCAGGACCGGGACAGCGATAAGCTATGGCTACACCTTC,TRBV6-1,15,TRBJ1-2,once,TRBD1
CASSTGQGLTDTQYF,TGTGCCAGCAGCACTGGACAGGGACTCACAGATACGCAGTATTTT,TRBV7-9,15,TRBJ2-3,NA,TRBD1
CAITDRVATGELFF,TGTGCCATTACGGACAGGGTCGCCACCGGGGAGCTGTTTTTT,TRBV28,14,TRBJ2-2,NA,TRBD1
CASSQGTEVMNTEAFF,TGTGCCAGTAGTCAGGGGACCGAAGTTATGAACACTGAAGCTTTCTTT,TRBV19,16,TRBJ1-1,few,NA
CASSQGADGYTF,TGTGCCAGCAGCCAGGGGGCCGATGGCTACACCTTC,TRBV6-5,12,TRBJ1-2,NA,TRBD1
CASSPSARGPYEQYF,TGTGCCAGCAGCCCCTCGGCCAGGGGCCCCTACGAGCAGTACTTC,TRBV14,15,TRBJ2-7,few,NA
CASSVQGYNQPQHF,TGTGCCAGTAGTGTACAGGGTTACAATCAGCCCCAGCATTTT,TRBV19,14,TRBJ1-5,few,NA
CASNESGGAYEKLFF,TGTGCCAGCAATGAAAGCGGAGGAGCCTATGAAAAACTGTTTTTT,TRBV6-1,15,TRBJ1-4,NA,NA
CASSLSSSREKLFF,TGTGCCAGCAGTTTATCTAGCTCTAGGGAAAAACTGTTTTTT,TRBV27,14,TRBJ1-4,NA,NA
CASRPTGGADYGYTF,TGTGCCAGCAGACCCACAGGGGGCGCTGACTATGGCTACACCTTC,TRBV28,15,TRBJ1-2,few,TRBD1
CASSFYGGAVGNEQFF,TGTGCCAGCAGTTTCTACGGGGGGGCCGTGGGGAATGAGCAGTTCTTC,TRBV6-5,16,TRBJ2-1,NA,TRBD2
CASNRNGEGSTEAFF,TGTGCCAGTAACCGAAACGGGGAGGGAAGCACTGAAGCTTTCTTT,TRBV7-9,15,TRBJ1-1,NA,NA
CATSREGSGNTEAFF,TGTGCCACCAGCAGAGAAGGCAGCGGGAACACTGAAGCTTTCTTT,TRBV15,15,TRBJ1-1,NA,NA
CASSLTGQIHEQYF,TGTGCCAGCAGCCTTACGGGACAGATCCACGAGCAGTACTTC,TRBV7-3,14,TRBJ2-7,NA,TRBD1
CASSVRQDNSPLHF,TGTGCCAGCAGCGTACGACAAGATAATTCACCCCTCCACTTT,TRBV9,14,TRBJ1-6,once,NA